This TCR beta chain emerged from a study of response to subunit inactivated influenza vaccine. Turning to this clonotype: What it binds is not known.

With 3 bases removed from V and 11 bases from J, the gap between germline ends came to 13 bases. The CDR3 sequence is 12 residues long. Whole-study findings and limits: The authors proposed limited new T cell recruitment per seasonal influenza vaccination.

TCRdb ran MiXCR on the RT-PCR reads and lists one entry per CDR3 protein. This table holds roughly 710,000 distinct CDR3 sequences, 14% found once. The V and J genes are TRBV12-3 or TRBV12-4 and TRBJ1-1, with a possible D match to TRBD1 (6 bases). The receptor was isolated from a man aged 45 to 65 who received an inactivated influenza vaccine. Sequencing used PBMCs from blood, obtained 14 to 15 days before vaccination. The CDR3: CASSFNRVGAFF. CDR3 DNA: TGTGCCAGCAGTTTCAACAGGGTTGGGGCTTTCTTT.